This entry lists 28 T cell receptor beta chains sequenced from one sample in a study of CD8 T cells in Susac syndrome. Reverse transcription of 0.5 to 1 ug RNA was performed with random hexamers. A single record per CDR3 protein comes from TCRdb applying MiXCR to the immunoSEQ multiplex PCR reads. The sample lists roughly 200,000 distinct CDR3 sequences; about 95% were seen once. The sequenced sample consisted of CD4+ T cells from PBMCs. These receptors all stem from a human donor in good health.

This chain uses TRBV20-1 with TRBJ2-5; 10 positions match TRBD1. Germline trimming cut 6 bases from V and 4 bases from J; bases unmatched to any gene: 8. Germline lookup yields CDR1 DFQATT and CDR2 SNEGSKA (reference sequence). CDR3 length: 14 residues. CDR3 region: CSAEDRGYGETQYF. The DNA of the CDR3 is TGCAGTGCCGAGGACAGGGGGTACGGAGAGACCCAGTACTTC.

This chain links TRBV12-3 or TRBV12-4 with TRBJ2-6, with D hard to call. Trimming stripped 6 bases from V and 0 bases from J, with 9 bases between. The CDR3 loop spans 15 amino acids. Here the CDR3 reads CASSPENSGANVLTF. The CDR3 nucleotides are TGTGCCAGCAGCCCAGAGAACTCTGGGGCCAACGTCCTGACTTTC.

The rearrangement joins TRBV30 to TRBJ1-5, with a tentative D call TRBD1 (5 bases). Looked up from germline, CDR1 is GTSNPN and CDR2 is SVGIG (reference sequence). This CDR3 has 13 amino acids. The germline V and J ends were trimmed by 5 bases and 6 bases, with 14 bases remaining between them. The CDR3 DNA reads as TGTGCCTGGGGAGGGGCGCACGGTCAGCCCCAGCATTTT. It yields the protein CAWGGAHGQPQHF. Using reference TRBV30 and TRBJ1-5 for the parts outside the CDR3, the full variable domain is SQTIHQWPATLVQPVGSPLSLECTVEGTSNPNLYWYRQAAGRGLQLLFYSVGIGQISSEVPQNLSASRPQDRQFILSSKKLLLSDSGFYLCAWGGAHGQPQHFGDGTRLSIL.

The V call is TRBV30, the J call TRBJ1-2; D is uncertain. Trimming pared 1 base from V and 6 bases from J, leaving 12 bases between. Germline V gene data show CDR1 as GTSNPN and CDR2 as SVGIG (reference sequence). The CDR3 length is 13 residues. The CDR3 bases are TGTGCCTGGAGTGGGTTAGCCGAGGATGGCTACACCTTC. Protein sequence: CAWSGLAEDGYTF.

This chain links TRBV20-1 with TRBJ1-5; D gene ambiguous. The CDR3 contains 12 residues. Germline-derived CDR1 and CDR2 are DFQATT and SNEGSKA (reference sequence). The V end lost 6 bases, the J end lost 0 bases, and 6 bases lay between the germline ends. CDR3 residues: CSASLSNQPQHF. The CDR3 DNA reads TGCAGTGCCTCTCTTAGCAATCAGCCCCAGCATTTT.

The rearrangement links TRBV7-2 to TRBJ2-1, with 7 bases lining up with TRBD2. The CDR3 runs to 14 residues. CDR1 and CDR2 (germline): SGHTA, FQGNSA. The V segment lost 0 bases and the J segment 7 bases; nucleotides outside the gene matches: 3. CDR3 bases: TGTGCCAGCAGCTTAGCCCGGACTAGTAATGAGCAGTTCTTC. It is translated as CASSLARTSNEQFF.

The J gene is TRBJ2-7, the V gene TRBV5-1; possibly TRBD1 or TRBD2 for D (5 bases each). Between the trimmed V and J ends, which lost 4 bases and 3 bases, there was a span of 11 bases. This CDR3 is built from 13 residues. The germline CDR1 and CDR2 sequences are SGHRS and YFSETQ. CDR3 sequence reads: CASSPGTIYEQYF. In DNA, the CDR3 is TGCGCCAGCAGCCCCGGGACCATCTACGAGCAGTACTTC.

This rearrangement joins TRBV20-1 to TRBJ2-1; D is undetermined. Germline CDR1 reads DFQATT; CDR2 reads SNEGSKA (reference sequence). V shed 3 bases and J shed 6 bases, with 12 bases lying between them. The CDR3 is 13 residues long. The CDR3, as DNA: TGCAGTGCTAGTACCAGATACGGCAATGAGCAGTTCTTC. It yields the protein CSASTRYGNEQFF.

The chain carries TRBV3-1 and TRBJ2-5, with D possibly TRBD2 on 6 matching bases. CDR1 is LGHDT, CDR2 YNNKEL, per germline (reference sequence). The CDR3 extends over 17 amino acids. Trimming stripped 4 bases from V and 5 bases from J, with 23 bases between. The CDR3 DNA sequence: TGTGCCAGCAGCCGAACCCCCTCTGGCGGGATATACGAGACCCAGTACTTC. Amino acid sequence: CASSRTPSGGIYETQYF.

V usage is TRBV28 and J usage is TRBJ2-1; the match to TRBD2 covers 11 bases. The germline gives CDR1 MDHEN, CDR2 SYDVKM. V was clipped by 2 bases and J by 9 bases; unmatched bases: 6. This CDR3 contains 15 residues. CDR3 coding DNA: TGTGCCAGCAGTTTAGAGCTAGCGGGAGGCTTTGAGCAGTTCTTC. It yields the protein CASSLELAGGFEQFF.

The rearrangement links TRBV28 to TRBJ2-1, with D perhaps TRBD1 (5 bases). Deletions cut 6 bases from V and 8 bases from J, with 14 bases between. The CDR3 covers 13 residues. CDR1 is MDHEN, CDR2 SYDVKM, per germline. CDR3 DNA sequence: TGTGCCAGCAGATTCAGCAGGGTTCATGAGCAGTTCTTC. Translating gives CASRFSRVHEQFF.

The chain joins TRBV12-3 or TRBV12-4 to TRBJ1-5; 7 bases line up with TRBD1. This CDR3 comprises 16 residues. Germline trimming cut 6 bases from V and 2 bases from J; bases unmatched to any gene: 10. DNA of the CDR3: TGTGCCAGCAGCCCTATACAGGGGAGAGGCAATCAGCCCCAGCATTTT. Protein: CASSPIQGRGNQPQHF.

The rearrangement links TRBV29-1 to TRBJ1-2, with TRBD1 matching 7 bases. The CDR3 length is 14 residues. The germline gives CDR1 SQVTM, CDR2 ANQGSEA. The J segment lost 4 bases and the V segment lost 4 bases, leaving 9 bases of the junction unmatched. The CDR3 sequence: CSVGSAGGPYGYTF. The CDR3 nucleotides are TGCAGCGTTGGTTCGGCAGGGGGGCCCTATGGCTACACCTTC.

The chain carries TRBV28 and TRBJ1-2; D is unclear. Germline V CDR1 and CDR2: MDHEN, SYDVKM. V lost 5 bases and J 4 bases, leaving 11 bases between the germline ends. CDR3 length: 13 residues. The CDR3 here is CASSPSSGYGYTF. The CDR3 DNA sequence: TGTGCCAGCAGTCCAAGTTCTGGCTATGGCTACACCTTC.

This sequence joins TRBV18 and TRBJ2-4; 7 positions agree with TRBD1. CDR1 and CDR2 (germline): KGHSH, LQKENI. The CDR3 runs 15 residues. Germline trimming cut 3 bases from V and 6 bases from J; bases unmatched to any gene: 8. The CDR3 coding sequence is TGTGCCAGCTCACCTACAGGGGCGGCCGGAAACATTCAGTACTTC. Amino acids: CASSPTGAAGNIQYF.

This chain links TRBV5-1 with TRBJ1-5; D remains unclear. From germline, CDR1 is SGHRS and CDR2 YFSETQ. The CDR3 extends over 14 amino acids. Trimming cost V 0 bases and J 6 bases, with 10 bases left between them. In nucleotides, the CDR3 is TGCGCCAGCAGCTTGGGTAGTGGAGGTCAGCCCCAGCATTTT. The encoded protein is CASSLGSGGQPQHF.

This clonotype was found once. This chain joins TRBV7-2 and TRBJ2-5; 8 bases align to TRBD2. The CDR3 is made up of 14 amino acids. CDR1 is SGHTA and CDR2 is FQGNSA in the germline V gene. V lost 4 bases, J lost 9 bases, and 10 bases stayed unmatched. The chain's CDR3 is CASSYSGVLKAQYF. DNA of the CDR3: TGTGCCAGCAGCTATAGCGGGGTCCTGAAGGCCCAGTACTTC.

This clonotype was seen more than once but under ten times. The chain has TRBV9 and TRBJ2-1; D unresolved. The CDR3 has 13 amino acids. CDR1 is SGDLS and CDR2 is YYNGEE in the germline V gene. Trimming pared 0 bases from V and 4 bases from J, leaving 5 bases between. The CDR3 here is CASSVASYNEQFF. The CDR3 coding sequence is TGTGCCAGCAGCGTAGCCAGTTACAATGAGCAGTTCTTC.

This chain joins TRBV29-1 and TRBJ2-1; D is unresolved. The CDR3 runs to 17 residues. The V end lost 3 bases, the J end lost 6 bases, and 24 bases lay between the germline ends. Germline values: CDR1 SQVTM, CDR2 ANQGSEA. The CDR3 DNA follows: TGCAGCGTTGACGGAGTGGGCATTCGGACCTGGGGCAATGAGCAGTTCTTC. Protein sequence: CSVDGVGIRTWGNEQFF.

This rearrangement joins TRBV29-1 to TRBJ2-5; D not resolved. Between the trimmed V and J ends, which lost 7 bases and 1 base, there was a span of 7 bases. CDR1 and CDR2 (germline): SQVTM, ANQGSEA. CDR3 length equals 11 residues. The DNA of the CDR3 is TGCAGCGCCCACCTCCAAGAGACCCAGTACTTC. This codes for CSAHLQETQYF.

The chain combines TRBV20-1 with TRBJ1-2; 7 bases line up with TRBD1. The germline CDR1 and CDR2 sequences are DFQATT and SNEGSKA (reference sequence). After removal of 1 base from V and 2 bases from J, the junction contained 10 bases not matched to a gene. This CDR3 is built from 16 residues. The chain's CDR3 is CSARGRTRTGNYGYTF. CDR3 in DNA: TGCAGTGCTAGAGGCCGGACCCGGACAGGCAACTATGGCTACACCTTC.

The chain joins TRBV28 to TRBJ2-7, with a weak D call TRBD1 (6 bases). In germline, CDR1 is MDHEN, CDR2 SYDVKM. The CDR3 totals 13 residues. The V gene lost 8 bases and the J gene lost 6 bases, with 17 bases spanning the gap. The CDR3 spells CASLRRDTLEQYF. The CDR3 DNA sequence: TGTGCCAGCCTACGCCGGGACACGCTCGAGCAGTACTTC.

This chain joins TRBV30 and TRBJ2-1; D is tentatively TRBD1 or TRBD2 (6 bases each). There are 13 residues in the CDR3. In germline, CDR1 is GTSNPN, CDR2 SVGIG (reference sequence). The V gene lost 5 bases and the J gene lost 4 bases, with 12 bases spanning the gap. In DNA, the CDR3 is TGTGCCTGGGCCCGCGGGACATACAATGAGCAGTTCTTC. This translates into CAWARGTYNEQFF.

This rearrangement joins TRBV28 to TRBJ1-5; 9 positions agree with TRBD1. Unmatched junction bases numbered 6, after V lost 8 bases and J lost 7 bases. The CDR3 sequence is 13 residues long. CDR1 is MDHEN and CDR2 is SYDVKM in the germline V gene. CDR3 protein: CASLDRGSQPQHF. The CDR3 nucleotides read TGTGCCAGCCTAGACAGGGGGTCGCAGCCCCAGCATTTT.

This chain connects TRBV7-8 to TRBJ2-7; 8 bases fit TRBD2. This CDR3 region has 14 residues. Germline V lookup: CDR1 SGHVS, CDR2 FQNEAQ. Losses at the gene ends were 4 bases for V and 2 bases for J; bases not matched to a gene: 4. The CDR3, as DNA: TGTGCCAGCAGCTCAGCGGGAGTCCCCTACGAGCAGTACTTC. Translated: CASSSAGVPYEQYF.

The V gene is TRBV20-1, the J gene TRBJ2-5; 7 positions agree with TRBD2. From germline, CDR1 is DFQATT and CDR2 SNEGSKA (reference sequence). The CDR3 is 15 residues long. Trimming took 3 bases from V and 2 from J; bases not matched to a gene: 9. DNA for the CDR3: TGCAGTGCTAGGATGGGCGGGAGCTCTCAAGAGACCCAGTACTTC. Its protein product is CSARMGGSSQETQYF.

The gene calls are TRBV27 and TRBJ2-5; D not certain. The CDR3 loop spans 12 amino acids. V was trimmed by 8 bases and J by 0 bases, leaving 7 bases between them. Germline V lookup: CDR1 MNHEY, CDR2 SMNVEV (reference sequence). CDR3 DNA: TGTGCCAGCGGGTCATACCAAGAGACCCAGTACTTC. Protein product: CASGSYQETQYF.

The chain joins TRBV4-2 to TRBJ2-1; TRBD2 agrees at 9 bases. Germline-derived CDR1 and CDR2 are LGHNA and YNFKEQ. Trimming cost V 1 base and J 3 bases; bases outside gene matches: 4. This CDR3 contains 16 residues. CDR3: CASSQAGLAHYNEQFF. The CDR3, as DNA: TGTGCCAGCAGCCAAGCTGGACTAGCGCACTACAATGAGCAGTTCTTC.